One sample yielded the 30 T cell receptor beta chains listed below, sequenced in a study of metastatic and nonmetastatic thyroid tumors. TCRdb re-clonotyped the PCR reads through MiXCR. This table holds more than 65,000 clones, 14% found once. Nobody among the patients had been given any treatment before thyroid surgery. The sequenced sample consisted of blood. The receptor set was obtained from a male donor with papillary thyroid cancer or a benign thyroid nodule (not recorded which). Some clones in this sample may be carry-over from other donors' samples.

The table lists this clone with many counts. The chain has TRBV11-2 and TRBJ2-1; D might be TRBD2 (7 bases). Germline V gene sequence: CDR1 SGHAT, CDR2 FQNNGV. Trimming removed 1 base at V and 9 bases at J, with 13 bases between. This CDR3 is built from 14 residues. The CDR3 region has the DNA TGTGCCAGCAGCTTAGGGGGGGGGCGGCCTGAGCAGTTCTTC. This encodes CASSLGGGRPEQFF.

This clone showed up many times. This sequence joins TRBV24-1 and TRBJ2-7; 12 bases line up with TRBD1. The CDR3 loop spans 16 amino acids. Germline CDR1 reads KGHDR; CDR2 reads SFDVKD. J was trimmed by 2 bases and V by 2 bases; bases with no gene match: 3. The CDR3 here is CATSDSGQGAAYEQYF. CDR3 nucleotide sequence: TGTGCCACCAGTGATTCGGGACAGGGGGCCGCCTACGAGCAGTACTTC.

Many counts were recorded for this clone. The V and J genes are TRBV20-1 and TRBJ1-6, with D unresolved. V dropped 6 bases and J dropped 0 bases, with 15 bases sitting between them. In germline, CDR1 is DFQATT, CDR2 SNEGSKA (reference sequence). The CDR3 extends over 16 amino acids. The CDR3 loop is CSATPEGGSYNSPLHF. The DNA of the CDR3 is TGCAGTGCCACCCCCGAGGGTGGCTCCTATAATTCACCCCTCCACTTT.

Only a few counts were recorded for this clone. At one end the junction does not follow the germline gene, possibly because of a read error. The V call is TRBV27, the J call TRBJ1-1; 11 bases fit TRBD1. The CDR3 totals 16 residues. Per the germline V gene, CDR1 is MNHEY and CDR2 is SMNVEV (reference sequence). This CDR3 is CASSWDRGSSGTESLF. Written as DNA, the CDR3 is TGTGCCAGCAGTTGGGACAGGGGGTCATCGGGCACTGAATCTCTCTTT.

The chain has TRBV6-1 and TRBJ2-2; D gene unclear. V dropped 6 bases and J dropped 3 bases, with 11 bases sitting between them. Germline CDR1 reads MNHNS; CDR2 reads SASEGT. The CDR3 length is 14 residues. The CDR3 loop reads CASRLLGYTGELFF. The CDR3 region has the DNA TGTGCCAGCAGACTCCTGGGATACACCGGGGAGCTGTTTTTT.

The chain carries TRBV6-5 and TRBJ1-3; maybe TRBD1 (5 bases). Germline lookup yields CDR1 MNHEY and CDR2 SVGAGI. This CDR3 has 15 amino acids. CDR3 region: CAAGTRGTGGNTIYF. In nucleotides, the CDR3 is TGTGCGGCGGGTACTCGGGGGACCGGCGGAAACACCATATATTTT.

This clone was found many times. The J gene is TRBJ1-4, the V gene TRBV6-1; D gene ambiguous. In germline, CDR1 is MNHNS, CDR2 SASEGT. The CDR3 is 15 residues long. Between the trimmed V and J ends, which lost 5 bases and 0 bases, there was a span of 10 bases. The CDR3 sequence is CASSPPSATNEKLFF. CDR3 DNA: TGTGCCAGCAGTCCCCCCTCTGCAACTAATGAAAAACTGTTTTTT.

In this sample, this clone turned up a few times. Being one base from a much bigger clone, this may be a read error. This chain joins TRBV6-1 and TRBJ2-5, with no clear D. V lost 2 bases and J 5 bases, leaving 18 bases between the germline ends. Germline loops: CDR1 MNHNS, CDR2 SASEGT. This CDR3 spans 16 amino acids. CDR3 region: CASSEMPGVASETQYF. The CDR3 DNA reads TGTGCCAGCAGTGAAATGCCAGGTGTGGCAAGTGAGACCCAGTACTTC.

This clone appeared many times. This chain connects TRBV28 to TRBJ2-3; 8 bases are shared with TRBD1. The germline gives CDR1 MDHEN, CDR2 SYDVKM. The CDR3 extends over 17 amino acids. V lost 5 bases to trimming and J lost 9 bases; unmatched junction nucleotides: 19. For the CDR3, the DNA is TGTGCCAGCAGTCCTAATCTTGACAGGGGACTTCGCGGAACGCAGTATTTT. Amino acid sequence: CASSPNLDRGLRGTQYF.

The genes are TRBV5-1 and TRBJ1-1, with D perhaps matching TRBD1 (5 bases). The CDR3 contains 14 residues. Trimming took off 2 bases at V and 6 bases at J, with 14 bases between the two ends. Germline assignment: CDR1 SGHRS and CDR2 YFSETQ. The DNA for the CDR3 is TGCGCCAGCAGCTTAGGGACTGGGGAGGCTGAAGCTTTCTTT. Its protein product is CASSLGTGEAEAFF.

For this clone: One base away lies a much larger clone, so this may be a sequencing read error. The chain carries TRBV18 and TRBJ2-2; 9 bases are a match to TRBD1. The CDR3 is 15 amino acids. Trimming took 4 bases from V and 7 from J; bases not matched to a gene: 7. Germline V gene data show CDR1 as KGHSH and CDR2 as LQKENI. The DNA of the CDR3 is TGTGCCAGCTCACTACTCGGACAGGGGCTCGGGGAGCTGTTTTTT. It translates to CASSLLGQGLGELFF.

In this sample, this clone turned up many times. The CDR3 region has the DNA TGTGCCAGCAGCTTAACGTTGAGACAGCCTAGCACAGATACGCAGTATTTT. Amino acids: CASSLTLRQPSTDTQYF. The chain joins TRBV7-3 to TRBJ2-3; TRBD1 might be the D (5 bases). CDR3 length: 17 residues. V lost 0 bases and J lost 0, with 13 bases in between. The germline gives CDR1 SGHTA, CDR2 FQGTGA.

V is TRBV28 and J is TRBJ2-7; D might be TRBD1 (5 bases). The V end lost 3 bases, the J end lost 3 bases, and 12 bases lay between the germline ends. The CDR3 is made up of 14 amino acids. Germline assignment: CDR1 MDHEN and CDR2 SYDVKM. Written as DNA, the CDR3 is TGTGCCAGCAGTTTGGCAGGGATAAGCTACGAGCAGTACTTC. Protein product: CASSLAGISYEQYF.

This clone came up many times. The CDR3 DNA sequence: TGCAGTGGGCTCCCTAACTATGGCTACACCTTC. Translation: CSGLPNYGYTF. The gene calls are TRBV20-1 and TRBJ1-2; D not resolved. This CDR3 region has 11 residues. The germline CDR1 and CDR2 sequences are DFQATT and SNEGSKA (reference sequence). V was trimmed by 7 bases and J by 0 bases, leaving 6 bases between them.

There are many counts of this clone. The J gene is TRBJ1-5, the V gene TRBV6-4; no reliable D call. The V gene's germline CDR1 is MRHNA and CDR2 SNTAGT. Trimming stripped 0 bases from V and 5 bases from J, with 5 bases between. The CDR3 is made up of 13 amino acids. In DNA, the CDR3 is TGTGCCAGCAGTGACTCAGGCGATCAGCCCCAGCATTTT. Translating gives CASSDSGDQPQHF.

This clone was observed at least ten times. This chain joins TRBV12-3 or TRBV12-4 and TRBJ2-2; 11 positions match TRBD2. This CDR3 is 20 amino acids long. The V gene end was trimmed by 1 base and the J gene end by 3 bases; junction bases not matched to a gene: 13. Here the CDR3 reads CASSLGLAGGFSRDTGELFF. The CDR3 bases are TGTGCCAGCAGTTTAGGTCTAGCGGGAGGCTTTTCGAGGGACACCGGGGAGCTGTTTTTT.

This clone was detected a few times. Lacking the conserved final phenylalanine or tryptophan, this CDR3 likely reflects a read error. The DNA is left out, because the CDR3 cannot be placed on it with certainty; the CDR3 is given as TCRdb lists it. The rearrangement uses TRBV7-2 and TRBJ2-5; the table's D call TRBD2 went unverified against the DNA. The CDR3 spans 13 residues, counting both ends. The germline V gene encodes CDR1 SGHTA and CDR2 FQGNSA. CDR3 in amino acids: CASSLEVAGDISR.

The V gene is TRBV2, the J gene TRBJ2-7; D is uncertain. This CDR3 comprises 15 residues. Germline V gene sequence: CDR1 SNHLY, CDR2 FYNNEI. Trimming removed 7 bases from V and 0 bases from J, with 16 bases in between. The CDR3 spells CASTTYSKSSYEQYF. The CDR3 bases are TGTGCCAGCACCACATACAGCAAAAGCTCCTACGAGCAGTACTTC.

This clone showed up just a few times. Just one base apart from a much larger clone, this may be a read error. This rearrangement joins TRBV11-2 to TRBJ2-1; unclear D gene. V was trimmed by 5 bases and J by 9 bases, leaving 8 bases between them. The germline gives CDR1 SGHAT, CDR2 FQNNGV. This CDR3 contains 11 residues. The CDR3 sequence is CASSPPVEQFF. The CDR3 bases are TGTGCCAGCAGCCCCCCGGTTGAGCAGTTCTTC.

This clone showed up many times. This chain connects TRBV7-3 to TRBJ1-1; no clear D gene. Germline V gene sequence: CDR1 SGHTA, CDR2 FQGTGA. CDR3 length: 13 amino acids. V lost 5 bases to trimming and J lost 0 bases, with 7 bases between them. The CDR3 nucleotides are TGTGCCAGCAGCACCGGCATGAACACTGAAGCTTTCTTT. Translation: CASSTGMNTEAFF. Complete variable domain (other parts from reference TRBV7-3 and TRBJ1-1): GAGVSQTPSNKVTEKGKYVELRCDPISGHTALYWYRQSLGQGPEFLIYFQGTGAADDSGLPNDRFFAVRPEGSVSTLKIQRTERGDSAVYLCASSTGMNTEAFFGQGTRLTVV.

This clone has just a few counts. This sequence may be a read error, since a much larger clone differs from it by one base. The chain combines TRBV10-3 with TRBJ1-2; D uncertain. Germline V lookup: CDR1 ENHRY, CDR2 SYGVKD. V was trimmed by 9 bases and J by 4 bases, leaving 6 bases between them. This CDR3 contains 10 residues. CDR3 DNA: TGTGCCATTCGGGGCTATGGCTACACCTTC. The encoded protein is CAIRGYGYTF.

This clone was seen a few times. A much larger clone lies a single base off, so this may be a read error. The same CDR3 also results from other DNA sequences found in this sample. This chain connects TRBV5-1 to TRBJ1-6; no clear D gene. The germline CDR1 and CDR2 sequences are SGHRS and YFSETQ. CDR3 length: 14 residues. CDR3 sequence (DNA): TGCGCCAGCAGCTTGCCGCAGTCCAATTCGCCCCTCCACTTT. It translates to CASSLPQSNSPLHF.

This clone was seen more than once but under ten times. One base away lies a much larger clone, so this may be a sequencing read error. The genes are TRBV7-3 and TRBJ2-3; the D is unclear. The CDR3 runs 13 residues. Germline-derived CDR1 and CDR2 are SGHTA and FQGTGA. The CDR3 region has the DNA TGTACCAGCAGCCTCCCCCCCACAGATACGCAGTATTTT. Protein sequence: CTSSLPPTDTQYF.

This clone was seen ten or more times. The CDR3 DNA reads as TGTGCCAGCGGCGCGACAGGGGGTTACAGCTATGGCTACACCTTC. This gives the protein CASGATGGYSYGYTF. The rearrangement links TRBV6-1 to TRBJ1-2; 9 nucleotides align to TRBD1. The germline V gene has CDR1 MNHNS and CDR2 SASEGT. The CDR3 is made up of 15 amino acids. V lost 8 bases to trimming and J lost 4 bases; unmatched junction nucleotides: 11.

This clone has a count of ten or more. The chain has TRBV20-1 and TRBJ1-4, with TRBD1 matching 8 bases. Germline V gene lookup returns CDR1 DFQATT and CDR2 SNEGSKA (reference sequence). The V segment lost 2 bases and the J segment 7 bases; nucleotides outside the gene matches: 9. The CDR3 runs to 15 residues. CDR3 residues: CSARSSDRGGEKLFF. CDR3 nucleotide sequence: TGCAGTGCTAGAAGCAGCGACAGGGGAGGTGAAAAACTGTTTTTT.

This clone was seen many times. V is TRBV5-6 and J is TRBJ2-7; 7 bases align to TRBD2. The CDR3 covers 15 residues. The germline gives CDR1 SGHDT, CDR2 YYEEEE. Trimming removed 3 bases from V and 5 bases from J; junction bases left unmatched: 11. CDR3 protein: CASSSVGGGKNEQYF. CDR3 sequence (DNA): TGTGCCAGCAGCTCGGTGGGGGGAGGGAAGAACGAGCAGTACTTC.

This clone was counted many times. The rearrangement joins TRBV6-1 to TRBJ2-2; TRBD1 matches 10 bases. The CDR3 is made up of 15 amino acids. V dropped 4 bases and J dropped 7; count of bases not matched to a gene: 6. The germline CDR1 and CDR2 sequences are MNHNS and SASEGT. DNA for the CDR3: TGTGCCAGCAGTGCCGGGACAGGGGATATCGGGGAGCTGTTTTTT. Translation gives CASSAGTGDIGELFF.

This clone was counted at least ten times. This chain connects TRBV28 to TRBJ1-1; D ambiguous. This CDR3 has 13 amino acids. The ends were cut back, 0 bases at V and 5 bases at J, with 7 bases in the middle. Per the germline V gene, CDR1 is MDHEN and CDR2 is SYDVKM. The CDR3 nucleotides read TGTGCCAGCAGTTTATGGGGCGGAACTGAAGCTTTCTTT. As protein: CASSLWGGTEAFF.

The rearrangement uses TRBV5-1 and TRBJ2-7, with D possibly TRBD2 on 5 matching bases. Trimming took off 2 bases at V and 5 bases at J, with 11 bases between the two ends. This CDR3 contains 13 residues. From germline, CDR1 is SGHRS and CDR2 YFSETQ. As DNA, the CDR3 is TGCGCCAGCAGCTTTGGACGGGGAGACGAGCAGTACTTC. Its protein is CASSFGRGDEQYF.

This clone was seen repeatedly, ten times or more. The chain combines TRBV20-1 with TRBJ1-6; the match to TRBD1 covers 9 bases. CDR1 and CDR2 from the germline V gene are DFQATT and SNEGSKA (reference sequence). The length of the CDR3 is 17 residues. The V segment lost 2 bases and the J segment 1 base; nucleotides outside the gene matches: 6. The CDR3 DNA is TGCAGTGCTAGAAGGACAGGGGAAGAATCCTATAATTCACCCCTCCACTTT. Translated, it gives CSARRTGEESYNSPLHF.